Shown below are 22 T cell receptor beta chains from a single sample sequenced in a study of cytomegalovirus exposure and HLA in healthy donors. The repertoire was sequenced with immunoSEQ multiplex PCR; TCRdb's copy has only in-frame clones and lacks some. The repertoire has 75,000 to 90,000 clones, roughly 95% of them found once; the top ten carry roughly 1.6%. Sequencing was done on a sample of PBMCs. The receptors stem from a man between 18 and 29 years old in good health and CMV-seropositive.

CDR3 coding DNA: TGCGCCAGCAGACAGGGGCAGGGGACTGAAGCTTTCTTT. It encodes CASRQGQGTEAFF. V gene TRBV10-1 combines with J gene TRBJ1-1; 7 nucleotides line up with TRBD1. There are 13 residues in the CDR3. Looked up from germline, CDR1 is WNHNN and CDR2 is SYGVQD (reference sequence). The trim removed 6 bases at V and 5 bases at J, leaving 6 bases unmatched.

The sample holds a few counts of this clone. Other DNA sequences of this sample code for an identical CDR3. This rearrangement joins TRBV6-1 to TRBJ1-1; D is undetermined. The CDR3 contains 13 residues. Germline CDR1 reads MNHNS; CDR2 reads SASEGT. V was shortened by 2 bases and J by 4 bases, with 8 bases between the two germline ends. The CDR3, as DNA: TGTGCCAGCAGTGAAACAACAGTCACTGAAGCTTTCTTT. Residues: CASSETTVTEAFF.

Only one count was recorded for this clone. The rearrangement joins TRBV27 to TRBJ2-7; 9 bases are a match to TRBD1. V was clipped by 8 bases and J by 0 bases; unmatched bases: 5. Per germline, CDR1 MNHEY and CDR2 SMNVEV (reference sequence). The CDR3 is 14 residues long. The CDR3 spells CASGWTGVSYEQYF. CDR3 in DNA: TGTGCCAGCGGGTGGACAGGGGTCTCCTACGAGCAGTACTTC.

V and J are TRBV7-8 and TRBJ2-7; 7 nucleotides line up with TRBD1. The CDR3 covers 13 residues. Germline CDR1 is SGHVS and CDR2 is FQNEAQ. V shed 3 bases and J 3 bases; nucleotides not matched to a gene: 2. The CDR3 DNA is TGTGCCAGCAGCTTGGGACAGTACTACGAGCAGTACTTC. Translating it yields CASSLGQYYEQYF.

The V and J genes are TRBV25-1 and TRBJ1-2; no clear D. Germline CDR1 reads MGHDK; CDR2 reads SYGVNS. The CDR3 is 11 residues long. Trimming removed 5 bases at V and 3 bases at J, with 4 bases between. CDR3 sequence: CASSQYYGYTF. Here the CDR3 DNA reads TGTGCCAGCAGTCAGTACTATGGCTACACCTTC.

The chain recombines TRBV11-2 with TRBJ2-7; TRBD2 aligns across 9 bases. The V gene end was trimmed by 5 bases and the J gene end by 0 bases; junction bases not matched to a gene: 11. The CDR3 sequence is 17 residues long. Germline V gives CDR1 SGHAT, CDR2 FQNNGV. The CDR3 nucleotides are TGTGCCAGCAGCCCTGATTTAGCTAGCGGGGCCTCCTACGAGCAGTACTTC. Amino acid sequence: CASSPDLASGASYEQYF.

The chain employs TRBV28 and TRBJ1-1; possible D gene TRBD1, 5 bases. Per germline, CDR1 MDHEN and CDR2 SYDVKM. This CDR3 has 13 residues. V lost 4 bases and J lost 3, with 9 bases in between. The CDR3 protein is CASSWGDHTEAFF. The CDR3 DNA reads as TGTGCCAGCAGTTGGGGGGATCACACTGAAGCTTTCTTT.

J is TRBJ2-7 and V is TRBV6-5, with a possible D match to TRBD2 (6 bases). The germline V gene has CDR1 MNHEY and CDR2 SVGAGI. Trimming cost V 6 bases and J 3 bases, with 18 bases left between them. There are 15 residues in the CDR3. CDR3 residues: CASSTRGSGDYEQYF. DNA of the CDR3: TGTGCCAGCAGCACCCGAGGTAGCGGAGACTACGAGCAGTACTTC.

The chain couples TRBV6-6 to TRBJ2-7; tentatively, D is TRBD1 (5 bases). Germline V lookup: CDR1 MNHNY, CDR2 SVGAGI (reference sequence). The germline V and J ends were trimmed by 5 bases and 0 bases, with 14 bases remaining between them. The CDR3 is made up of 15 amino acids. DNA of the CDR3: TGTGCCAGCAGTAGCAGGGTGACCCCCTCCTACGAGCAGTACTTC. Protein sequence: CASSSRVTPSYEQYF.

The chain uses TRBV7-9 and TRBJ2-3; 9 bases agree with TRBD2. CDR3 size: 15 residues. Trimming removed 5 bases from V and 2 bases from J; junction bases left unmatched: 5. Germline V gene lookup returns CDR1 SEHNR and CDR2 FQNEAQ (reference sequence). The CDR3 region is CASSGSGSNTDTQYF. Here the CDR3 DNA reads TGTGCCAGCAGCGGTAGCGGGAGTAACACAGATACGCAGTATTTT.

J is TRBJ2-6 and V is TRBV7-9; TRBD1 agrees at 9 bases. Germline V gives CDR1 SEHNR, CDR2 FQNEAQ (reference sequence). The V segment lost 5 bases and the J segment 2 bases; nucleotides outside the gene matches: 7. CDR3 length: 17 amino acids. The CDR3 DNA reads TGTGCCAGCAGCCCCGGGACAGGGCGCGCTGGGGCCAACGTCCTGACTTTC. Its protein is CASSPGTGRAGANVLTF.

In its sample, this clone was seen once. This chain uses TRBV28 with TRBJ2-2, with 8 nucleotides matching TRBD1. The CDR3 totals 15 residues. V dropped 3 bases and J dropped 1; count of bases not matched to a gene: 1. The germline gives CDR1 MDHEN, CDR2 SYDVKM. DNA of the CDR3: TGTGCCAGCAGTTTCAGGGGGCAGAACACCGGGGAGCTGTTTTTT. It encodes CASSFRGQNTGELFF.

V and J are TRBV19 and TRBJ2-7, with D possibly TRBD2 on 6 matching bases. The CDR3 is made up of 14 amino acids. Germline CDR1 is LNHDA and CDR2 is SQIVND (reference sequence). V lost 2 bases and J 3 bases, leaving 11 bases between the germline ends. CDR3 nucleotide sequence: TGTGCCAGTAGTATAAAAGGGACTTACTACGAGCAGTACTTC. Its translation: CASSIKGTYYEQYF.

V usage is TRBV11-2 and J usage is TRBJ2-2; D gene unclear. V lost 5 bases and J 6 bases, leaving 7 bases between the germline ends. The CDR3 runs 12 residues. Germline CDR1 is SGHAT and CDR2 is FQNNGV. As DNA, the CDR3 is TGTGCCAGCAGCCGCTATGCCGGGGAGCTGTTTTTT. Translated, it gives CASSRYAGELFF.

The chain links TRBV30 to TRBJ1-1, with 10 nucleotides matching TRBD1. The CDR3 extends over 13 amino acids. Germline CDR1 reads GTSNPN; CDR2 reads SVGIG (reference sequence). The trim removed 1 base at V and 6 bases at J, leaving 2 bases unmatched. The CDR3 DNA reads as TGTGCCTGGAGTGCCGGGACAGGGGCTGAAGCTTTCTTT. Translating it yields CAWSAGTGAEAFF.

The chain carries TRBV14 and TRBJ2-3; TRBD2 matches at 9 bases. The germline V gene encodes CDR1 SGHDN and CDR2 FVKESK. The V and J ends lost 1 base and 3 bases, in that order; junction bases with no gene match: 14. The CDR3 has 19 residues. The CDR3 DNA reads as TGTGCCAGCAGCCAAGTAATTGCGGGAGGGCCAAGACTGACAGATACGCAGTATTTT. As protein: CASSQVIAGGPRLTDTQYF.

This clone was detected only once. The chain is built from TRBV27 and TRBJ2-1; a weak D match, TRBD2 (5 bases). This CDR3 spans 15 amino acids. Trimming took off 7 bases at V and 0 bases at J, with 13 bases between the two ends. CDR1 is MNHEY, CDR2 SMNVEV, per germline (reference sequence). The CDR3 here is CASTGILSSYNEQFF. The CDR3 DNA sequence: TGTGCCAGCACGGGGATTCTGAGCTCCTACAATGAGCAGTTCTTC.

The V call is TRBV18, the J call TRBJ1-1; 9 bases match TRBD1. Germline CDR1 is KGHSH and CDR2 is LQKENI. Germline trimming cut 3 bases from V and 1 base from J; bases unmatched to any gene: 0. The CDR3 runs 14 residues. CDR3 loop: CASSPGQGNTEAFF. CDR3 in DNA: TGTGCCAGCTCACCGGGACAGGGGAACACTGAAGCTTTCTTT. The full variable domain, with the rest looked up from reference TRBV18 and TRBJ1-1, is NAGVMQNPRHLVRRRGQEARLRCSPMKGHSHVYWYRQLPEEGLKFMVYLQKENIIDESGMPKERFSAEFPKEGPSILRIQQVVRGDSAAYFCASSPGQGNTEAFFGQGTRLTVV.

CDR3 bases: TGTGCCAGCAGCTTTATAGCGGGAGGGACCCCTAAGTCCCTCAATGAGCAGTTCTTC. Translating it yields CASSFIAGGTPKSLNEQFF. The chain uses TRBV7-9 and TRBJ2-1, with TRBD2 matching over 11 bases. Trimming at V came to 3 bases and at J to 6 bases, leaving 16 bases not matched to a gene. The CDR3 contains 19 residues. Germline V CDR1 and CDR2: SEHNR, FQNEAQ (reference sequence).

The V call is TRBV30, the J call TRBJ2-6; D may be TRBD1 (6 bases). The CDR3 runs 14 residues. The germline V gene has CDR1 GTSNPN and CDR2 SVGIG (reference sequence). Trimming took 2 bases from V and 4 from J, leaving 9 bases between them. The CDR3 bases are TGTGCCTGGAGTAAAGGGACAGGGGCCAACGTCCTGACTTTC. It translates to CAWSKGTGANVLTF.

The chain employs TRBV7-6 and TRBJ1-4; the D gene is possibly TRBD1 (6 bases). V lost 5 bases, J lost 7 bases, and 14 bases lay in between. Germline values: CDR1 SGHVS, CDR2 FNYEAQ. This CDR3 is 14 amino acids long. This CDR3 is CASSPGIGGEKLFF. In nucleotides, the CDR3 is TGTGCCAGCAGCCCTGGGATAGGGGGTGAAAAACTGTTTTTT.

J is TRBJ1-5 and V is TRBV25-1; 10 positions agree with TRBD1. With V trimmed by 6 bases and J by 7 bases, 3 bases remained unmatched. From germline, CDR1 is MGHDK and CDR2 SYGVNS. This CDR3 contains 13 residues. In DNA form, the CDR3 reads TGTGCCAGCAGAGGACAGGGGGAACAGCCCCAGCATTTT. It yields the protein CASRGQGEQPQHF.